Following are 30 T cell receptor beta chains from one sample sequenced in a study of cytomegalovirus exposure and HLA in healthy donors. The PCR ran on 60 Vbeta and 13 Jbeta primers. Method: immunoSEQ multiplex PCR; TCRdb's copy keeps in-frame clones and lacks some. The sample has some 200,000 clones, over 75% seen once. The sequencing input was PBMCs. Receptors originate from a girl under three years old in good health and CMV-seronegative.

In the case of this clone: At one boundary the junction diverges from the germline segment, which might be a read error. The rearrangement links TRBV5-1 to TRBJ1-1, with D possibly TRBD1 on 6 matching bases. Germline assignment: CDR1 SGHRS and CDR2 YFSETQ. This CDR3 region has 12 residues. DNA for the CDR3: TGTGCCAGCAGCGGAACAGGGCCGGAAGCTTTCTTT. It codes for CASSGTGPEAFF.

The chain's CDR3 is CASSGTGGQPQHF. In DNA, the CDR3 is TGTGCCAGCAGCGGGACAGGGGGACAGCCCCAGCATTTT. This chain connects TRBV2 to TRBJ1-5; TRBD1 aligns across 11 bases. With 6 bases clipped from V and 7 bases from J, the junction kept 2 bases outside the gene matches. The CDR3 length is 13 residues. CDR1 is SNHLY, CDR2 FYNNEI, per germline. Full variable domain (missing parts from reference TRBV2 and TRBJ1-5): EPEVTQTPSHQVTQMGQEVILRCVPISNHLYFYWYRQILGQKVEFLVSFYNNEISEKSEIFDDQFSVERPDGSNFTLKIRSTKLEDSAMYFCASSGTGGQPQHFGDGTRLSIL.

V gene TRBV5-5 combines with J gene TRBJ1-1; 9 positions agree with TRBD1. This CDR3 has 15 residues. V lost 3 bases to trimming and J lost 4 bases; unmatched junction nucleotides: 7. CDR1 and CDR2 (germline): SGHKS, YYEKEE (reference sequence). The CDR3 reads CASSWDPGQGTEAFF. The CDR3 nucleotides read TGTGCCAGCAGCTGGGATCCGGGACAGGGCACTGAAGCTTTCTTT.

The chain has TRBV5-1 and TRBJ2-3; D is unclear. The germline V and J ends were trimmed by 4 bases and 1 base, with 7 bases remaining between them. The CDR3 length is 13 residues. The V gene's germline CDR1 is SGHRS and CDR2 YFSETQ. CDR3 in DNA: TGCGCCAGCAGCGAGGAAGGCACAGATACGCAGTATTTT. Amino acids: CASSEEGTDTQYF.

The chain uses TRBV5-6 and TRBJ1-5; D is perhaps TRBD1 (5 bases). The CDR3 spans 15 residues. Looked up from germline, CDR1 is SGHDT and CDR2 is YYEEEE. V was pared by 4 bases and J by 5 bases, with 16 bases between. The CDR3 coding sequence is TGTGCCAGCAGCCGAAGACAGACATGGGATCAGCCCCAGCATTTT. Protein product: CASSRRQTWDQPQHF.

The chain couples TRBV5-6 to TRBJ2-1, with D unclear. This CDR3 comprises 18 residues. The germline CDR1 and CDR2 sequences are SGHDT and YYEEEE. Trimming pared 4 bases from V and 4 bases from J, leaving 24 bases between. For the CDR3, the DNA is TGTGCCAGCAGCCCCCCCGAGCGCTCCTCTCTTATTTACAATGAGCAGTTCTTC. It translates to CASSPPERSSLIYNEQFF.

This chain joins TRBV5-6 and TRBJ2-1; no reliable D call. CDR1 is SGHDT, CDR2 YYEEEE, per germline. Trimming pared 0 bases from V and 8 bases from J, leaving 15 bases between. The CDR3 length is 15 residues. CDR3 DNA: TGTGCCAGCAGCTTGGTTGACGGTCAGGAAGATGAGCAGTTCTTC. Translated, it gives CASSLVDGQEDEQFF.

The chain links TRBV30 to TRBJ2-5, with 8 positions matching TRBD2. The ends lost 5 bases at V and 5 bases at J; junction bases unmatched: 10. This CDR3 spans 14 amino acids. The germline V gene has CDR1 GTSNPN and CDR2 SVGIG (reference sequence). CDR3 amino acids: CAWGGGTSRETQYF. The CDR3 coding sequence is TGTGCCTGGGGCGGGGGGACTTCCCGCGAGACCCAGTACTTC.

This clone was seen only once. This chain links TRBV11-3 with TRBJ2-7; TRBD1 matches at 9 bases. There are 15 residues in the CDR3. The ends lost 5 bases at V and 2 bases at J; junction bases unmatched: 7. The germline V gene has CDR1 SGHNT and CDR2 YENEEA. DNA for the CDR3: TGTGCCAGCAGCCCGGGACAGGGTCGAGCCTACGAGCAGTACTTC. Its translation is CASSPGQGRAYEQYF.

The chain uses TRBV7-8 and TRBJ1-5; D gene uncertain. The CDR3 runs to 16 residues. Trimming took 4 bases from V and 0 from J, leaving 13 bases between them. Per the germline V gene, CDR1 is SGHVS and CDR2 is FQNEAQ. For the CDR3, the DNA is TGTGCCAGCAGCTCCCGGCGAGGCGATAGCAATCAGCCCCAGCATTTT. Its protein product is CASSSRRGDSNQPQHF.

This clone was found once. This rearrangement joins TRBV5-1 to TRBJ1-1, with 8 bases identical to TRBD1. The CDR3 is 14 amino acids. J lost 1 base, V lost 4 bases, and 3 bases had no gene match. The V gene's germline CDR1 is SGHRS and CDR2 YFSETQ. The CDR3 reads CASSPGTGNTEAFF. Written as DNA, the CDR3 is TGCGCCAGCAGCCCCGGGACAGGGAACACTGAAGCTTTCTTT.

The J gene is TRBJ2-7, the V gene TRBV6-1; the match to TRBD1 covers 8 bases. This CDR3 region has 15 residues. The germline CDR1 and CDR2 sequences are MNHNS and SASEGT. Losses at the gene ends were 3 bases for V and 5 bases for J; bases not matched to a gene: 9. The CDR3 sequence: CASSEVGQVNNEQYF. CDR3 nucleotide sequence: TGTGCCAGCAGTGAGGTGGGACAGGTGAATAACGAGCAGTACTTC.

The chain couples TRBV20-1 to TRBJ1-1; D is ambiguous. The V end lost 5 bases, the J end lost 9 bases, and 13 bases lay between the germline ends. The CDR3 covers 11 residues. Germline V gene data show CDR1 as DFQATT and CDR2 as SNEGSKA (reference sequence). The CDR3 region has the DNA TGCAGTGCTTCGAAGCTTATGAAAGCTTTCTTT. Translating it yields CSASKLMKAFF.

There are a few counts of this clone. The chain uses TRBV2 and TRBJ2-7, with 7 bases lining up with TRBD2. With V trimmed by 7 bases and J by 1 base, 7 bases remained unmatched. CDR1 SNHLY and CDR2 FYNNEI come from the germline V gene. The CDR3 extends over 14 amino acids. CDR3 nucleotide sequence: TGTGCCAGCACTCAAACGGGGGGATCCTACGAGCAGTACTTC. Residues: CASTQTGGSYEQYF.

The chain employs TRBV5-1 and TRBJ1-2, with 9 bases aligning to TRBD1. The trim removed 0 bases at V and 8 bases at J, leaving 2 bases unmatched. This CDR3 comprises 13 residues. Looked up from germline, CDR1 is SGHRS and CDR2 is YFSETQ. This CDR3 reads CASSLDRGRGYTF. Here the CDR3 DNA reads TGCGCCAGCAGCTTGGACAGGGGGCGCGGCTACACCTTC.

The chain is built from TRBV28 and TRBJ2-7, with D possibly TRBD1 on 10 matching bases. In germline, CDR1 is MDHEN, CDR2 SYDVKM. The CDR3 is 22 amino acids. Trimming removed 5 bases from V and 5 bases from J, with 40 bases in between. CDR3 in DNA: TGTGCCAGCAGTCATCAAGACAGGGGGCGGGAGGGGCGGGTATTAACGCGGCACGAGCAGTACTTC. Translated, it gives CASSHQDRGREGRVLTRHEQYF.

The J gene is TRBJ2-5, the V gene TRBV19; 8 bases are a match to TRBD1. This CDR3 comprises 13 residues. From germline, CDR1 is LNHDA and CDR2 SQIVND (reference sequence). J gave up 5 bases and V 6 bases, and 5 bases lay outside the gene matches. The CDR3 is CASSGWDRETQYF. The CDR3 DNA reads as TGTGCCAGTAGCGGTTGGGACAGGGAGACCCAGTACTTC.

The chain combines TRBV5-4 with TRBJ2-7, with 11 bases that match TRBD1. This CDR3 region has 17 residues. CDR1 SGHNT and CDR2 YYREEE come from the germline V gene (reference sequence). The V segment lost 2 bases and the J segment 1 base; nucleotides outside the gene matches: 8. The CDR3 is CASSLFPRDRGSYEQYF. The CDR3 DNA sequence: TGTGCCAGCAGCTTATTCCCTCGGGACAGGGGGTCCTACGAGCAGTACTTC.

The CDR3 DNA is TGTGCCAGCAGTTACAGGCGTACAGGGTCCAATGAGCAGTTCTTC. The encoded protein is CASSYRRTGSNEQFF. The V and J genes are TRBV6-5 and TRBJ2-1; D possibly corresponds to TRBD1 (6 bases). CDR1 and CDR2 from the germline V gene are MNHEY and SVGAGI. V lost 2 bases and J 6 bases, leaving 14 bases between the germline ends. CDR3 size: 15 residues.

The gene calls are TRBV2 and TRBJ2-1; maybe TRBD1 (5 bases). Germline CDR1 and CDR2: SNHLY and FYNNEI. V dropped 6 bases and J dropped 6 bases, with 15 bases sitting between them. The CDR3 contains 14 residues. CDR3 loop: CASRETVRVNEQFF. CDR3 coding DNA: TGTGCCAGCAGAGAGACAGTACGGGTCAATGAGCAGTTCTTC.

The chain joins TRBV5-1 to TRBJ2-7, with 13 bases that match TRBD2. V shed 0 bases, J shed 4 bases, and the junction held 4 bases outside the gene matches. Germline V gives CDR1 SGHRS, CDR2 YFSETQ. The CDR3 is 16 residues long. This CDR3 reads CASSLAAGLAGYEQYF. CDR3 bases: TGCGCCAGCAGCTTGGCAGCGGGACTAGCGGGATACGAGCAGTACTTC. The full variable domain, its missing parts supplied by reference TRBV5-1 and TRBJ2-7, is KAGVTQTPRYLIKTRGQQVTLSCSPISGHRSVSWYQQTPGQGLQFLFEYFSETQRNKGNFPGRFSGRQFSNSRSEMNVSTLELGDSALYLCASSLAAGLAGYEQYFGPGTRLTVT.

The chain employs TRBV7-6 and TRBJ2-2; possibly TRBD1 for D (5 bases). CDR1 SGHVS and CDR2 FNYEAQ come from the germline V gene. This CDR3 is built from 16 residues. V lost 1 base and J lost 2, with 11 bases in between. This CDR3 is CASSLGSQGNTGELFF. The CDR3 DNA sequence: TGTGCCAGCAGCTTAGGCTCGCAGGGTAACACCGGGGAGCTGTTTTTT.

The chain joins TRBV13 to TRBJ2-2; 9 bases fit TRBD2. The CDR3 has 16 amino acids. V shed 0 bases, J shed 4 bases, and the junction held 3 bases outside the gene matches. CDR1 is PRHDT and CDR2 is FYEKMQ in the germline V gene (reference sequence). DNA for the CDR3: TGTGCCAGCAGCTTAGGAGCGGGGGGCGTCACCGGGGAGCTGTTTTTT. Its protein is CASSLGAGGVTGELFF.

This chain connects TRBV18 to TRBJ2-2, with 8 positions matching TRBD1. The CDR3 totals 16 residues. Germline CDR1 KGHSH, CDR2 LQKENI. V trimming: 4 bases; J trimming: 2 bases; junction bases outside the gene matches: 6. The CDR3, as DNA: TGTGCCAGCTCACGGACAGGGATAAGCAACACCGGGGAGCTGTTTTTT. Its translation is CASSRTGISNTGELFF.

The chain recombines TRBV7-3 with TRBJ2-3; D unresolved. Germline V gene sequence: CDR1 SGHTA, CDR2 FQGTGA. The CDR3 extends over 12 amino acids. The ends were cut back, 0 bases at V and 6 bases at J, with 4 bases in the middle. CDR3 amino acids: CASSLTSDTQYF. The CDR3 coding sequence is TGTGCCAGCAGCTTAACTTCGGATACGCAGTATTTT.

CDR3 loop: CASSFGEANYGYTF. The CDR3 DNA reads TGCGCCAGCAGCTTTGGGGAGGCTAACTATGGCTACACCTTC. V usage is TRBV5-1 and J usage is TRBJ1-2, with unresolved D. Deletions cut 2 bases from V and 0 bases from J, with 8 bases between. The CDR3 length is 14 residues. Germline V gives CDR1 SGHRS, CDR2 YFSETQ. Complete variable domain (other parts from reference TRBV5-1 and TRBJ1-2): KAGVTQTPRYLIKTRGQQVTLSCSPISGHRSVSWYQQTPGQGLQFLFEYFSETQRNKGNFPGRFSGRQFSNSRSEMNVSTLELGDSALYLCASSFGEANYGYTFGSGTRLTVV.

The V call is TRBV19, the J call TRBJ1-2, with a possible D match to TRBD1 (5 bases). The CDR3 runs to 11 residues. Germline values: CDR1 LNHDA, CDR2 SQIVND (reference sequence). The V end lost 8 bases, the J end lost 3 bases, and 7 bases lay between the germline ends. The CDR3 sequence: CASLRDYGYTF. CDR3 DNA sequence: TGTGCCAGTCTCAGGGACTATGGCTACACCTTC.

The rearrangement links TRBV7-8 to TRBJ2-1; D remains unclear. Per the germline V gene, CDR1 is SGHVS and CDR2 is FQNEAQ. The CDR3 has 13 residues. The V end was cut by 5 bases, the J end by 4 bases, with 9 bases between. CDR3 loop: CASSTTEYNEQFF. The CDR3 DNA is TGTGCCAGCAGCACAACCGAATACAATGAGCAGTTCTTC.

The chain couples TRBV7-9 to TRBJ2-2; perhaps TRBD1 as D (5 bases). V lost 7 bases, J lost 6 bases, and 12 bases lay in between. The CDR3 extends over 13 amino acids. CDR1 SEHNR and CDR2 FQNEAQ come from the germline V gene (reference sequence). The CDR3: CASIFGASGELFF. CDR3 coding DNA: TGTGCCAGCATCTTTGGGGCTTCCGGGGAGCTGTTTTTT.

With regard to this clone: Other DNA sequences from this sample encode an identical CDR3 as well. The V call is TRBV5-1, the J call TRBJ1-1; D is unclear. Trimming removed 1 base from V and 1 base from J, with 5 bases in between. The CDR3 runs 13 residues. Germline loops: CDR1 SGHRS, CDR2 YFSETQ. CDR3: CASSLQENTEAFF. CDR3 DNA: TGCGCCAGCAGCTTGCAGGAGAACACTGAAGCTTTCTTT.